Listed below are T cell receptor beta chains from one sample, sequenced in a study of response to subunit inactivated influenza vaccine. TCRdb recomputed calls from the RT-PCR reads with MiXCR, one row per CDR3 protein. This sample carries over 150,000 distinct CDR3 sequences, roughly 10% of them seen once, and the ten largest clones take 35% to 40%. Specimen: CD8+ T cells sorted from PBMCs, collected less than 25 months after vaccination. These receptors all stem from a man between 50 and 70 years old who received an inactivated influenza vaccine. Both conserved end residues are part of each CDR3. D genes are given only for firm matches. Only part of the rows carry a size: once, few, many, or a class if the clone is expanded.

abundance,v_gene,d_gene,j_gene,CDR3nt,CDR3aa
many,TRBV7-6,.,TRBJ1-1,TGTGCCAGCAGCTTAGGTGTGGGCAGGGCCACTGAAGCTTTCTTT,CASSLGVGRATEAFF
few,TRBV5-6,TRBD1,TRBJ2-7,TGTGCCAGCGGGCTTGACAGGGGAACCGAGCAGTACTTC,CASGLDRGTEQYF
.,TRBV28,.,TRBJ2-3,TGTGCCAGCAGTAATGGGGGCTACACAGATACGCAGTATTTT,CASSNGGYTDTQYF
.,TRBV4-1,TRBD1,TRBJ2-7,TGCGCCAGCAGCCCCTCTCAGGGGGTGACCTACGAGCAGTACTTC,CASSPSQGVTYEQYF
many,TRBV9,TRBD1,TRBJ2-1,TGTGCCAGCAGCGTAGGGAGACAGGGGTATGAGCAGTTCTTC,CASSVGRQGYEQFF
.,TRBV4-2,.,TRBJ2-5,TGTGCCAGCAGCCATCCGGGGGCCAAGGGTGTAGAGACCCAGTACTTC,CASSHPGAKGVETQYF
few,TRBV6-5,TRBD1,TRBJ2-3,TGTGCCAGCAGTTACGTGCGGACAGGGTCAGATACGCAGTATTTT,CASSYVRTGSDTQYF
few,TRBV7-9,.,TRBJ2-4,TGTGCCAGCAGCTTGGAGGGGTTTACCAAAAACATTCAGTACTTC,CASSLEGFTKNIQYF
.,TRBV4-2,.,TRBJ2-2,TGTGCCAGCAGCCCCATCGGTGGGTCCGGGGAGCTGTTTTTT,CASSPIGGSGELFF
many,TRBV12-3/TRBV12-4,TRBD2,TRBJ2-2,TGTGCCAGCAGTTTATATCTAGCGGGAACCGGGGAGCTGTTTTTT,CASSLYLAGTGELFF
few,TRBV15,.,TRBJ2-5,TGTGCCACCAGCAGAGAGGTCGAACAAGAGACCCAGTACTTC,CATSREVEQETQYF
few,TRBV6-2/TRBV6-3,TRBD1,TRBJ1-1,TGTGCCAGCAACTCGGACAGGGGGATCGAAGCTTTCTTT,CASNSDRGIEAFF
.,TRBV7-2,TRBD2,TRBJ2-1,TGTGCCAGCAGCCATAGCGGGAGGGGCAATGAGCAGTTCTTC,CASSHSGRGNEQFF
.,TRBV27,TRBD2,TRBJ2-1,TGTGCCAGCAGTCCCCTAGCGGGAGTAGGATACAATGAGCAGTTCTTC,CASSPLAGVGYNEQFF
many,TRBV12-3/TRBV12-4,.,TRBJ1-2,TGTGCCAGCAGTTTTTTGTCTCAGCAAGGCTACACCTTC,CASSFLSQQGYTF
.,TRBV4-2,TRBD1,TRBJ2-1,TGTGCCAGCAGCCAAGATCTAGGACAGGGGGCAGGTGAGCAGTTCTTC,CASSQDLGQGAGEQFF
many,TRBV28,TRBD1,TRBJ1-1,TGTGCCAGCAGTTTTAACTTGGGACAGCAACTGAACACTGAAGCTTTCTTT,CASSFNLGQQLNTEAFF
.,TRBV6-2/TRBV6-3,TRBD2,TRBJ2-5,TGTGCCAGCAGTTACCGACTAGCACAAGAGACCCAGTACTTC,CASSYRLAQETQYF
few,TRBV7-8,TRBD2,TRBJ2-7,TGTGCCAGCAGTTCAAGTAGCGGGGGGGCATTGATATACGAGCAGTACTTC,CASSSSSGGALIYEQYF
few,TRBV2,TRBD1,TRBJ2-1,TGTGCCAGCAGCGTCGACAGGGGGCTAGGGTACGTTAGGGACAATGAGCAGTTCTTC,CASSVDRGLGYVRDNEQFF
.,TRBV20-1,.,TRBJ1-2,TGCAGTGCTAGAGAGCCAGACAATTATGGCTACACCTTC,CSAREPDNYGYTF
few,TRBV7-9,.,TRBJ2-1,TGTGCCAGCAGCCGCGGCGTCAGCTCCTACAATGAGCAGTTCTTC,CASSRGVSSYNEQFF
.,TRBV7-8,TRBD2,TRBJ2-5,TGTGCCAGCAGCTCCTCCGGGACTAGCGGGGGGGAGACCCAGTACTTC,CASSSSGTSGGETQYF
.,TRBV19,.,TRBJ2-1,TGTGCCAGTAGTATAGTACGGTTACAATCTAGTGGGCAGTTCTTC,CASSIVRLQSSGQFF
.,TRBV12-3/TRBV12-4,.,TRBJ2-7,TGTGCCAGCAGTTTTCGTGGATCCTACGAGCAGTACTTC,CASSFRGSYEQYF
.,TRBV18,.,TRBJ1-2,TGTGCCAGCTCAAGCTCAGGGGAACCTAACTATGGCTACACCTTC,CASSSSGEPNYGYTF
.,TRBV20-1,.,TRBJ2-2,TGCAGTGCCAGGCCTCTCCGGCAGGGGCGGAGCGGGGAGCTGTTTTTT,CSARPLRQGRSGELFF
.,TRBV27,TRBD1,TRBJ1-4,TGTGCCAGCAGTTTAAGGTGGACAGGGGGTGCTAATGAAAAACTGTTTTTT,CASSLRWTGGANEKLFF
.,TRBV6-2/TRBV6-3,.,TRBJ2-7,TGTGCCAGCAGTTACGGTGGGAAGTACGAGCAGTACTTC,CASSYGGKYEQYF
.,TRBV10-3,.,TRBJ2-1,TGTGCCATCAGTGAAACTAGCTCCACCGCATACAATGAGCAGTTCTTC,CAISETSSTAYNEQFF
.,TRBV27,.,TRBJ2-3,TGTGCCAGCAGTATACTAGTCGGGAGATTCCCAGATACGCAGTATTTT,CASSILVGRFPDTQYF
few,TRBV6-6,.,TRBJ2-2,TGTGCCAGCAGTACCTGGGCCGGGGAGCTGTTTTTT,CASSTWAGELFF
.,TRBV3-1,.,TRBJ1-4,TGTGCCAGCAGCCAGCAGGGTTTAGGCCTTGACGAAAAACTGTTTTTT,CASSQQGLGLDEKLFF
few,TRBV27,TRBD2,TRBJ2-3,TGTGCCAGCAGTCCCGGACCGGGACTAGCGGGAGGGCCCACAGATACGCAGTATTTT,CASSPGPGLAGGPTDTQYF
few,TRBV9,.,TRBJ2-5,TGTGCCAGCAGGGCAGTGGAGACCCAGTACTTC,CASRAVETQYF
.,TRBV2,.,TRBJ1-2,TGTGCCAGCAGGATAGGCTATGGCTACACCTTC,CASRIGYGYTF
many,TRBV29-1,.,TRBJ2-7,TGCAGCGTTGAAGAGGCCAGGGACGGAGGAAACTACGAGCAGTACTTC,CSVEEARDGGNYEQYF
.,TRBV10-3,.,TRBJ2-2,TGTGCCATCAGGGAGACGGAGCCCACGAACACCGGGGAGCTGTTTTTT,CAIRETEPTNTGELFF
.,TRBV28,TRBD2,TRBJ2-6,TGTGCCAGCAGTTTACTAGCGGGAGACAGCTCTGGGGCCAACGTCCTGACTTTC,CASSLLAGDSSGANVLTF
.,TRBV6-1,TRBD1,TRBJ1-5,TGTGCCAGCAGTAATGGACAGGGGATAAATCAGCCCCAGCATTTT,CASSNGQGINQPQHF
few,TRBV29-1,TRBD1,TRBJ2-1,TGCAGCGAACAGGGGATCGGTCGGCATGAGCAGTTCTTC,CSEQGIGRHEQFF
few,TRBV29-1,.,TRBJ2-3,TGCAGCGTCCTGCAGGCTTCCTCCACAGATACGCAGTATTTT,CSVLQASSTDTQYF
.,TRBV4-2,.,TRBJ2-1,TGTGCCAGCAGCCAAGAGGCGCTAGCCAACAATGAGGAGTTCTTC,CASSQEALANNEEFF
.,TRBV28,.,TRBJ2-5,TGTGCCAGCAGCGCAAGGGGTAGAGAGACCCAGTACTTC,CASSARGRETQYF
many,TRBV20-1,.,TRBJ2-2,TGCAGTGCTGGAACCGGGCCCCAAGACGTTGGGGACACCGGGGAGCTGTTTTTT,CSAGTGPQDVGDTGELFF
few,TRBV7-2,TRBD1,TRBJ1-2,TGTGCCAGCAGCCCGAGCCCCCGGACAGGGGGCTATCTTGGCTACACCTTC,CASSPSPRTGGYLGYTF
.,TRBV7-6,.,TRBJ1-1,TGTGCCAGCAGCTTAGGAGTAAATCGGGGTGACACTGAAGCTTTCTTT,CASSLGVNRGDTEAFF
.,TRBV7-2,.,TRBJ1-5,TGTGCCAGCAGCCCCCCAGGTCAGCCCCAGCATTTT,CASSPPGQPQHF
few,TRBV25-1,.,TRBJ2-1,TGTGCCAGCAGTCCCCTGGTTAGGTACAATGAGCAGTTCTTC,CASSPLVRYNEQFF
few,TRBV20-1,.,TRBJ2-2,TGCAGTGCTAGAGATCTTCAATCCGACCAGCACACCGGGGAGCTGTTTTTT,CSARDLQSDQHTGELFF
many,TRBV7-9,.,TRBJ1-2,TGTGCCAGCAGCTTGGCTGACGTGAACTATGGCTACACCTTC,CASSLADVNYGYTF
many,TRBV7-2,.,TRBJ2-3,TGTGCCAGCAGCTCCCTCACAGATACGCAGTATTTT,CASSSLTDTQYF
.,TRBV11-2,.,TRBJ2-1,TGTGCCAGCAGCTTAGAACTTCCCCTAAATGAGCAGTTCTTC,CASSLELPLNEQFF
few,TRBV9,.,TRBJ2-3,TGTGCCAGCACCCAGGGGGGTACCCCTTACACAGATACGCAGTATTTT,CASTQGGTPYTDTQYF
.,TRBV4-1,TRBD1,TRBJ1-4,TGCGCCAGCAGCCAGGCATTCACAGGGGTCGATGAAAAACTGTTTTTT,CASSQAFTGVDEKLFF
many,TRBV12-3/TRBV12-4,.,TRBJ1-2,TGTGCCAGCAGCGATACAGGGATCTTCACCTATGGCTACACCTTC,CASSDTGIFTYGYTF
many,TRBV29-1,.,TRBJ2-3,TGCAGCGGGCAGGTCTATTTTCGCGGCACAGATACGCAGTATTTT,CSGQVYFRGTDTQYF
many,TRBV11-2,TRBD1,TRBJ2-7,TGTGCCAGCAGCTTAGGAGGACAGGTGAACGAGCAGTACTTC,CASSLGGQVNEQYF